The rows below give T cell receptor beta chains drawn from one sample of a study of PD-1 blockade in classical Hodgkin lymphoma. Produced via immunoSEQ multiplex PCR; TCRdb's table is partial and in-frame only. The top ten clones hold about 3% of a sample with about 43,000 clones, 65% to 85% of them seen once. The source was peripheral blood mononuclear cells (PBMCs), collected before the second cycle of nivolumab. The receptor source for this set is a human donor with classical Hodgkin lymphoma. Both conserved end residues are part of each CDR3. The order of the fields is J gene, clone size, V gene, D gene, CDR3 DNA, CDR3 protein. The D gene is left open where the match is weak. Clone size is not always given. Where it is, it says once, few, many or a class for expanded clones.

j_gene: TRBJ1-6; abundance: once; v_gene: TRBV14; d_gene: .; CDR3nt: TGTGCCAGCAGCCAATACTCAGTGTCCTATAATTCACCCCTCCACTTT; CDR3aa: CASSQYSVSYNSPLHF
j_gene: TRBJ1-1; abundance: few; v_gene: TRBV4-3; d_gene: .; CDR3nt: TGCGCCAGCAGCCAAGATCCCAGGCTGGCCACTGAAGCTTTCTTT; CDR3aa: CASSQDPRLATEAFF
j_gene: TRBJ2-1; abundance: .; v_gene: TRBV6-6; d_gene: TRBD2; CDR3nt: TGTGCCAGCATCAACGACCGGGAGGGTTATAATGAGCAGTTCTTC; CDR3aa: CASINDREGYNEQFF
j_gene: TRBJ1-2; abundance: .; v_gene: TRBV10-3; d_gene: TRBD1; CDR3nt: TGTGCCATCAGTGGACAGGGGTTGGAAGGCTACACCTTC; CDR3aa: CAISGQGLEGYTF
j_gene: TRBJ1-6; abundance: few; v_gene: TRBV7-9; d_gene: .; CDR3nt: TGTGCCAGCAGCTTAGCGAATTCACCCCTCCACTTT; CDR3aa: CASSLANSPLHF
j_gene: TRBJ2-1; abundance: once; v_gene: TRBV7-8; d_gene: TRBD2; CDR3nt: TGTGCCAGCAGCCTGCCGGGGGGGGAAAGGGGTCAGGAGCAGTTCTTC; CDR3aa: CASSLPGGERGQEQFF
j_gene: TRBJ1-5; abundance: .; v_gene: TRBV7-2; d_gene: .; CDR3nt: TGTGCCAGCAGCTACGCGCTAAATAGCAATCAGCCCCAGCATTTT; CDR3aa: CASSYALNSNQPQHF
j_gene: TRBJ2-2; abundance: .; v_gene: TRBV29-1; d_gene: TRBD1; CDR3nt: TGCAGCGCCGGGACAGGCACCGGGGAGCTGTTTTTT; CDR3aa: CSAGTGTGELFF
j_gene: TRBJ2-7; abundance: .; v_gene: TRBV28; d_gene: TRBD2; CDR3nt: TGTGCCAGCAGTCTACGGGCGGGGGGTTCTTACGAGCAGTACTTC; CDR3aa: CASSLRAGGSYEQYF
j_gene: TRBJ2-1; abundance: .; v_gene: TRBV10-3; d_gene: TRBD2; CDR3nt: TGTGCCATCAGTGAGTCGGTAGCGGGAGTACGGAATGAGCAGTTCTTC; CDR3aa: CAISESVAGVRNEQFF
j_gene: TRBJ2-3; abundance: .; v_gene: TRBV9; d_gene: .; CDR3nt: TGTGCCAGCAGCACCAACCCGCAGTATTTT; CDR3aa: CASSTNPQYF
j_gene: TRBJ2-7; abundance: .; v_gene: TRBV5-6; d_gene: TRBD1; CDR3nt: TGTGCCAGCAGCTTGGTTTGGACAGGGGTGCACGAGCAGTACTTC; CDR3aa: CASSLVWTGVHEQYF
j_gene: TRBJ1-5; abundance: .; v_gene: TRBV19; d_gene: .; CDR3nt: TGTGCCAGTAGGGCTGGGGTTAGTCAGCCCCAGCATTTT; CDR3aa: CASRAGVSQPQHF
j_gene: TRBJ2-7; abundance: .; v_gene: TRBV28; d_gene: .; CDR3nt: TGTGCCAGCAGCTGGGACCGTATCTACGAGCAGTACTTC; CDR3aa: CASSWDRIYEQYF
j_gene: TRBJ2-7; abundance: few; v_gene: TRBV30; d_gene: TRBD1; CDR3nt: TGTGCCTGGGGACAGGACTACGAGCAGTACTTC; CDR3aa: CAWGQDYEQYF
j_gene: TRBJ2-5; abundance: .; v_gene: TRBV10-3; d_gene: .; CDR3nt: TGTGCCATCAGTGCGGGGCTTGGAGAGACCCAGTACTTC; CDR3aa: CAISAGLGETQYF
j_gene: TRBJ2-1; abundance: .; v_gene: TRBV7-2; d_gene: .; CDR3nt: TGTGCCAGCAGCTTAAGAGGGTCTGGGGAGCAGTTCTTC; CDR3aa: CASSLRGSGEQFF
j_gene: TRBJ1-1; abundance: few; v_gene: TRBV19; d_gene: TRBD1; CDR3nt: TGTGCCAGTAAGCAGGGGGCTGTAAACACTGAAGCTTTCTTT; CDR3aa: CASKQGAVNTEAFF
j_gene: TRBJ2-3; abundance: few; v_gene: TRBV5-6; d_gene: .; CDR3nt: TGTGCCAGCAGCGACCAGACCCATACGCAGTATTTT; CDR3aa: CASSDQTHTQYF
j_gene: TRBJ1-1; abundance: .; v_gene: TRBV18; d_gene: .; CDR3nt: TGTGCCAGCTCACCACAGGAGAACACTGAAGCTTTCTTT; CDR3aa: CASSPQENTEAFF
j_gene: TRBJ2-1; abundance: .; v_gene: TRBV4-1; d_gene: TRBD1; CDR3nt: TGCGCCAGCAGCCGCCGGGACAGGTCTGATGAGCAGTTCTTC; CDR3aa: CASSRRDRSDEQFF
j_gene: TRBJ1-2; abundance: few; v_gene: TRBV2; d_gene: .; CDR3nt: TGTGCCAGCCGGGGCGGGGATGGCTACACCTTC; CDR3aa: CASRGGDGYTF
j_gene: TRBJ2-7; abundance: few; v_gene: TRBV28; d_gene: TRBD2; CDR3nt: TGTGCCAGCAGTTTAGCGCCTAGCGGGAGGTTCGAGCAGTACTTC; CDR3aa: CASSLAPSGRFEQYF
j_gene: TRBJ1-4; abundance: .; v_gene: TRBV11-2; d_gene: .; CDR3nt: TGTGCCAGCAGCTTCCCGGGGCGTCGGTATGAAAAACTGTTTTTT; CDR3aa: CASSFPGRRYEKLFF
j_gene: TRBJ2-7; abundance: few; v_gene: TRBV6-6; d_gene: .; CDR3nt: TGTGCCAGCAGTTACAGTAGACAGTTGGGTACCTACGAGCAGTACTTC; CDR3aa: CASSYSRQLGTYEQYF
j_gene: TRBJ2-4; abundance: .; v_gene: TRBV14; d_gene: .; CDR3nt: TGTGCCAGCAGCCAAGGGGGGGCAGGGGGAAACATTCAGTACTTC; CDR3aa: CASSQGGAGGNIQYF
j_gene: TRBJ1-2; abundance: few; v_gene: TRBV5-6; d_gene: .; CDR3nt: TGTGCCAGCAGCTTGGATTCAGGGAGCTATGGCTACACCTTC; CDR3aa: CASSLDSGSYGYTF
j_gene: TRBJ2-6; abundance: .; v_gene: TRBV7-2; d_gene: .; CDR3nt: TGTGCCAGCAGCTTAGGTAGCTCTGGGGCCAACGTCCTGACTTTC; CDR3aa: CASSLGSSGANVLTF
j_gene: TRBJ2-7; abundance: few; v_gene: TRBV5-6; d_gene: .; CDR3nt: TGTGCCAGCAGCTTGGGAAACAACTACGAGCAGTACTTC; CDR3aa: CASSLGNNYEQYF
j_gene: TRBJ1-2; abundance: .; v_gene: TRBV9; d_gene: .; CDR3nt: TGTGCCAGCAGAAAAGACAGTATCTATGGCTACACCTTC; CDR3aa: CASRKDSIYGYTF
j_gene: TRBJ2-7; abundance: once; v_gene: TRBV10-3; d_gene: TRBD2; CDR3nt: TGTGCCCTCGGGGGGGGCGGGTCCTCCTACGAGCAGTACTTC; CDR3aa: CALGGGGSSYEQYF
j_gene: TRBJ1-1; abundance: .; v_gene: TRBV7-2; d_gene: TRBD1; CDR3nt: TGTGCCAGCAGCCTCCGACAGGGGAAGAACACTGAAGCTTTCTTT; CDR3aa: CASSLRQGKNTEAFF
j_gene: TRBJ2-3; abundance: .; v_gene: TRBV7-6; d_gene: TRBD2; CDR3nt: TGTGCCAGCAGCTTATGGGCTAGCGGGGATACGCAGTATTTT; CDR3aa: CASSLWASGDTQYF
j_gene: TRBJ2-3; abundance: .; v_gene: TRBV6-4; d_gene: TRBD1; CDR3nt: TGTGCCAGCAGCGCCACAGGGGGCTCCACAGATACGCAGTATTTT; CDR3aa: CASSATGGSTDTQYF
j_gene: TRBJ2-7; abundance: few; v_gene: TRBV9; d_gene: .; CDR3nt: TGTGCCAGCAGCCCCCCCTCCACTCACGAGCAGTACTTC; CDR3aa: CASSPPSTHEQYF
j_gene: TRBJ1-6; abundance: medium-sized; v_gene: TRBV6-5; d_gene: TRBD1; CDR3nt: TGTGCCAGCAGCCTCCAAGGGACAGGGGCTTCACCCCTCCACTTT; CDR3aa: CASSLQGTGASPLHF
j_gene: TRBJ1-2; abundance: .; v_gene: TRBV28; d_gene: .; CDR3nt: TGTGCCAGCTTCGGAGGGTTAACAGCAGGCCACTATGGCTACACCTTC; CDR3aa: CASFGGLTAGHYGYTF
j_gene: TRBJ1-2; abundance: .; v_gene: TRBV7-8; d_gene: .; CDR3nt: TGTGCCAGCAGCTTAGGACTTCGGACAGATTATGGCTACACCTTC; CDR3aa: CASSLGLRTDYGYTF
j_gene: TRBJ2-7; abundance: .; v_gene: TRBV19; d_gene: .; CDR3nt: TGTGCCAGTAGTTTCTCCAGAAACTACGAGCAGTACTTC; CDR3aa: CASSFSRNYEQYF
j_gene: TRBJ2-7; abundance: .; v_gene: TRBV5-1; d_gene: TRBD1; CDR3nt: TGCGCCAGCAGCCCCGCACCCGTGGACAGGGCCTTATACTCCTACGAGCAGTACTTC; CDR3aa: CASSPAPVDRALYSYEQYF
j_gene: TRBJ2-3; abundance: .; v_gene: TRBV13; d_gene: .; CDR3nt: TGTGCCAGCAGCTTAGGGCTAGAGGGAGATACGCAGTATTTT; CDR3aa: CASSLGLEGDTQYF
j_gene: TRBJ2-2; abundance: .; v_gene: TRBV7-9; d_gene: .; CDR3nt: TGTGCCAGCAGCTTATCCAGGACCCCGAACACCGGGGAGCTGTTTTTT; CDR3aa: CASSLSRTPNTGELFF
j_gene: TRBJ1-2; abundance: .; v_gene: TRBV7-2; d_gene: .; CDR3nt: TGTGCCAGCAGCCTAAAACGGGTCTATGGCTACACCTTC; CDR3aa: CASSLKRVYGYTF
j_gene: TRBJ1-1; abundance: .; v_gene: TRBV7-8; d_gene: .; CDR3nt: TGTGCCAGCACCCTCCGGGGGGTTGACACTGAAGCTTTCTTT; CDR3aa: CASTLRGVDTEAFF
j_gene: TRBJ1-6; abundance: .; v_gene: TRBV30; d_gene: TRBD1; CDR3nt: TGTGCCTTAGAGGCACAGGGGGTAGGATCACCCCTCCACTTT; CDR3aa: CALEAQGVGSPLHF
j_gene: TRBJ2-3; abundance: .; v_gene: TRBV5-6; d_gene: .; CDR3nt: TGTGCCAGCAGCTTCCAGGCGACAGATACGCAGTATTTT; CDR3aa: CASSFQATDTQYF
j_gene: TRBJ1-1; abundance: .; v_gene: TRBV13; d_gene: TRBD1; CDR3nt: TGTGCCAGCAGCCTACTAGCAGGGGGCGGTGGAAACACTGAAGCTTTCTTT; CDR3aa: CASSLLAGGGGNTEAFF
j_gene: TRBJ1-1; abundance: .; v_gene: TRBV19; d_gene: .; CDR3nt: TGTGCCAGTAGTAGATCTAGGGTAGCCATGAACACTGAAGCTTTCTTT; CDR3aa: CASSRSRVAMNTEAFF